The TCR beta chain under discussion was sequenced for a study of T cell responses to AZD1222 COVID-19 vaccine. Study details: Pooled together were second doses at about 4 or about 12 weeks. Study-level points and caveats: Donor demographics were predominantly white British with a female majority; clonal diversity may be underestimated. Reportedly, nearly half of unique spike TCRs recognized epitopes outside B.1.351/B.1.1.7 mutations. Recipients of two AZD1222 doses showed rising Spike-specific TCR breadth and depth.

Repertoires were generated with immunoSEQ multiplex PCR, while TCRdb's copy carries only in-frame clones and drops some. The profile covers about 130,000 clones, with around 84% appearing a single time and 9% to 15% taken by the ten largest. In regard to this clone: Its antigen is unidentified.

The TCR sequence derives from an adult in good health. This sample comprised peripheral blood, obtained on day 0 of AZD1222 vaccination.

CDR3 DNA: TGTGCCAGCAGTGAAAACGGGGCAGGCGGAAACTATGGCTACACCTTC. Protein sequence: CASSENGAGGNYGYTF. The chain links TRBV6-1 to TRBJ1-2, with a weak D call TRBD1 (5 bases). The CDR3 runs to 16 residues. CDR1 MNHNS and CDR2 SASEGT come from the germline V gene. The V and J ends lost 2 bases and 2 bases respectively, with 15 bases between them.